This TCR beta chain was found in a study of blood T cells in healthy people across ages. Study-wide results and limits: More naive CD4+ cells and higher diversity were found in long-lived than in aged donors. Nothing was known about donor CMV status, and this possibly confounded expanded clonotype changes. Roughly linear age-related decline in beta diversity appeared, significant by age approximately 41.

Trimming cost V 3 bases and J 16 bases, with 13 bases left between them. Germline loops: CDR1 SEHNR, CDR2 FQNEAQ (reference sequence). The length of the CDR3 is 11 residues. About this clonotype itself: The antigen is unknown.

Primers used in a second PCR of roughly 6 to 11 cycles were a sample-barcoded 5' primer and a J-beta primer mix. Tags on each cDNA molecule came from a template-switch adaptor with 12 random nucleotides. MiXCR was run by TCRdb on the 5' RACE reads, yielding one entry per CDR3 protein. The table has some 690,000 distinct CDR3 sequences, about a fifth seen once. The TCR originated in a man aged 65 to 85 in good health. The chain has TRBV7-9 and TRBJ1-5; D may be TRBD1 (5 bases). The sample comprised blood. The CDR3 region has the DNA TGTGCCAGCAGCTTTCCAGGTCAGGGTCATTTT. The encoded protein is CASSFPGQGHF.